This TCR beta chain was sequenced in a study of blood T cell repertoires in COVID-19. Sequenced by immunoSEQ multiplex PCR; TCRdb stores in-frame clones only, minus some. The sample holds fewer than 200,000 clones, 83% seen once. V trimming: 8 bases; J trimming: 9 bases; junction bases outside the gene matches: 9. Looked up from germline, CDR1 is SNHLY and CDR2 is FYNNEI. The CDR3 is 14 amino acids. Recovered Cohort 3 donors showed two negative PCRs, clearance, or symptom resolution. Material: PBMCs or T cells enriched from blood (not recorded which). This sequence was found in a woman in her fifties or sixties who had recovered from COVID-19. This chain connects TRBV2 to TRBJ1-6, with 8 bases aligning to TRBD1. The CDR3 is CASSGLQGGSPLHF. The CDR3 DNA is TGTGCCAGCTCAGGTCTACAGGGGGGTTCACCCCTCCACTTT.